Below, 19 T cell receptor beta chains from the same sample are listed, as sequenced in a study of response to subunit inactivated influenza vaccine. A single record per CDR3 protein comes from TCRdb applying MiXCR to the RT-PCR reads. The profile shows 450,000 to 600,000 distinct CDR3 sequences, 15% to 20% of them singletons. The source was CD4+ T cells sorted from PBMCs, collected less than 30 months after vaccination. The receptors here all came from a man aged 50 to 69 who received an inactivated influenza vaccine.

This clonotype occurred a few times. The V gene is TRBV7-6, the J gene TRBJ2-7; TRBD1 is a possible D gene (6 bases). In germline, CDR1 is SGHVS, CDR2 FNYEAQ. The CDR3 is 14 amino acids. V lost 1 base and J lost 6, with 13 bases in between. CDR3 sequence reads: CASSLVPGATEQYF. The DNA of the CDR3 is TGTGCCAGCAGCTTAGTCCCAGGGGCGACCGAGCAGTACTTC.

The rearrangement uses TRBV6-2 or TRBV6-3 and TRBJ2-1; TRBD2 agrees at 9 bases. Germline values: CDR1 MNHEY, CDR2 SVGEGT. The CDR3 is 17 residues long. The ends lost 0 bases at V and 8 bases at J; junction bases unmatched: 11. The CDR3 bases are TGTGCCAGCAGTTACTCGAGAGCGCAGCGGGGGGACGATGAGCAGTTCTTC. Amino acid sequence: CASSYSRAQRGDDEQFF.

This clonotype was counted a few times. J is TRBJ2-3 and V is TRBV20-1, with 10 bases aligning to TRBD2. The trim removed 1 base at V and 6 bases at J, leaving 4 bases unmatched. The CDR3 has 14 amino acids. CDR1 and CDR2 from the germline V gene are DFQATT and SNEGSKA (reference sequence). The CDR3 reads CSARVSGGRDTQYF. In nucleotides, the CDR3 is TGCAGTGCTAGAGTTAGCGGGGGGCGGGATACGCAGTATTTT.

The gene calls are TRBV6-5 and TRBJ1-5; no clear D gene. V lost 2 bases and J 9 bases, leaving 8 bases between the germline ends. The CDR3 is 12 residues long. The germline V gene has CDR1 MNHEY and CDR2 SVGAGI. CDR3 protein: CASSYRTGPQHF. CDR3 coding DNA: TGTGCCAGCAGTTACCGGACGGGGCCCCAGCATTTT.

This clonotype appeared many times. V is TRBV12-3 or TRBV12-4 and J is TRBJ2-7; D tentatively fits TRBD1 or TRBD2 (6 bases each). Trimming removed 5 bases from V and 3 bases from J, with 14 bases in between. The CDR3 covers 14 residues. CDR3 region: CASSRGDTLYEQYF. For the CDR3, the DNA is TGTGCCAGCAGTCGCGGGGACACCCTCTACGAGCAGTACTTC.

At least ten counts were recorded for this clonotype. This sequence joins TRBV7-2 and TRBJ2-1, with D possibly matching TRBD2 (5 bases). Trimming left V 2 bases short and J 7 bases short, with 9 bases between. Germline CDR1 and CDR2: SGHTA and FQGNSA. The CDR3 spans 13 residues. This CDR3 reads CASSLLSENEQFF. The CDR3 coding sequence is TGTGCCAGCAGCTTACTTAGCGAGAATGAGCAGTTCTTC.

This clonotype appeared many times. The CDR3 sequence: CASSLGVYEQYF. CDR3 sequence (DNA): TGTGCCAGCAGTTTAGGTGTTTACGAGCAGTACTTC. This chain uses TRBV28 with TRBJ2-7; D remains unclear. Germline V CDR1 and CDR2: MDHEN, SYDVKM. The CDR3 is 12 residues long. Between the trimmed V and J ends, which lost 2 bases and 4 bases, there was a span of 6 bases.

The sample holds many counts of this clonotype. This sequence joins TRBV5-1 and TRBJ2-7; D gene unclear. The CDR3 totals 14 residues. Germline lookup yields CDR1 SGHRS and CDR2 YFSETQ. Trimming removed 0 bases from V and 5 bases from J, with 12 bases in between. CDR3 sequence: CASSLEQLGNEQYF. DNA of the CDR3: TGCGCCAGCAGCTTGGAACAGTTGGGGAACGAGCAGTACTTC. Based on the CDR3 plus reference TRBV5-1 and TRBJ2-7, the full variable domain is KAGVTQTPRYLIKTRGQQVTLSCSPISGHRSVSWYQQTPGQGLQFLFEYFSETQRNKGNFPGRFSGRQFSNSRSEMNVSTLELGDSALYLCASSLEQLGNEQYFGPGTRLTVT.

The rearrangement joins TRBV9 to TRBJ1-5; no reliable D call. CDR3 length: 14 amino acids. Germline assignment: CDR1 SGDLS and CDR2 YYNGEE. Trimming took 8 bases from V and 4 from J, leaving 16 bases between them. CDR3 residues: CASSNDPTNQPQHF. CDR3 DNA sequence: TGTGCCAGTTCAAATGACCCAACGAATCAGCCCCAGCATTTT.

In nucleotides, the CDR3 is TGCAGCGTCGGGACATCCATTGACACTGAAGCTTTCTTT. It is translated as CSVGTSIDTEAFF. The chain has TRBV29-1 and TRBJ1-1, with D perhaps TRBD1 (6 bases). The V and J ends lost 6 bases and 3 bases respectively, with 14 bases between them. Germline CDR1 reads SQVTM; CDR2 reads ANQGSEA. This CDR3 is 13 amino acids long.

This clonotype was counted many times. The V call is TRBV5-8, the J call TRBJ2-3, with unresolved D. V was clipped by 0 bases and J by 4 bases, with 6 bases between them. Germline CDR1 is SGHTS and CDR2 is YDEGEE. This CDR3 region has 13 residues. Written as DNA, the CDR3 is TGTGCCAGCAGCTTGGTGTTGGCAGATACGCAGTATTTT. Protein: CASSLVLADTQYF.

Ten or more counts support this clonotype. The rearrangement uses TRBV4-2 and TRBJ2-5; 7 nucleotides align to TRBD2. The CDR3 runs 15 residues. CDR1 LGHNA and CDR2 YNFKEQ come from the germline V gene. Trimming cost V 0 bases and J 7 bases; bases outside gene matches: 8. CDR3 residues: CASSQEGAGVGTQYF. The CDR3 DNA follows: TGTGCCAGCAGCCAAGAAGGTGCGGGAGTTGGGACCCAGTACTTC.

The chain has TRBV7-6 and TRBJ2-5; 7 bases agree with TRBD2. V lost 3 bases, J lost 2 bases, and 9 bases stayed unmatched. CDR3 length: 16 residues. Germline V CDR1 and CDR2: SGHVS, FNYEAQ. The CDR3 loop is CASSLEAGNRQETQYF. DNA of the CDR3: TGTGCCAGCAGCTTGGAAGCGGGGAATAGACAAGAGACCCAGTACTTC.

Only one count was recorded for this clonotype. V is TRBV20-1 and J is TRBJ1-4; weak D call: TRBD1 (6 bases). This CDR3 is built from 13 residues. Germline V gene lookup returns CDR1 DFQATT and CDR2 SNEGSKA (reference sequence). V was clipped by 5 bases and J by 2 bases, with 9 bases between them. DNA of the CDR3: TGCAGTGCTCCTCAGGGGACTAATGAAAAACTGTTTTTT. It translates to CSAPQGTNEKLFF.

V gene TRBV5-6 combines with J gene TRBJ1-4, with D unclear. The length of the CDR3 is 12 residues. V lost 0 bases to trimming and J lost 14 bases, with 11 bases between them. Per the germline V gene, CDR1 is SGHDT and CDR2 is YYEEEE. The CDR3 sequence is CASSLVPGRLFF. The CDR3, as DNA: TGTGCCAGCAGCTTGGTCCCCGGGCGGCTGTTTTTT.

This clonotype was recorded a few times. V and J are TRBV7-2 and TRBJ2-3; TRBD2 agrees at 7 bases. With 3 bases clipped from V and 2 bases from J, the junction kept 8 bases outside the gene matches. Looked up from germline, CDR1 is SGHTA and CDR2 is FQGNSA. This CDR3 is 16 amino acids long. The DNA of the CDR3 is TGTGCCAGCAGCTTCACCGGGACTACCAACACAGATACGCAGTATTTT. Protein sequence: CASSFTGTTNTDTQYF.

This clonotype was found a few times. This chain connects TRBV20-1 to TRBJ2-4, with D possibly being TRBD1 (5 bases). Germline V gives CDR1 DFQATT, CDR2 SNEGSKA (reference sequence). The germline V and J ends were trimmed by 0 bases and 5 bases, with 14 bases remaining between them. This CDR3 is built from 15 residues. The CDR3 nucleotides are TGCAGTGCTAGAGATGGGCAGGGTCCCCAAAACATTCAGTACTTC. This translates into CSARDGQGPQNIQYF.

This clonotype came up many times. The rearrangement joins TRBV29-1 to TRBJ2-1; 8 positions agree with TRBD1. The CDR3 has 15 amino acids. The germline gives CDR1 SQVTM, CDR2 ANQGSEA. After removal of 6 bases from V and 6 bases from J, the junction contained 13 bases not matched to a gene. The CDR3 region is CSVPNPDRALNEQFF. CDR3 nucleotide sequence: TGCAGCGTCCCCAACCCGGACAGGGCCCTCAATGAGCAGTTCTTC.

This clonotype was counted many times. The J gene is TRBJ2-7, the V gene TRBV5-1; D call uncertain. Per germline, CDR1 SGHRS and CDR2 YFSETQ. The V end was cut by 3 bases, the J end by 0 bases, with 7 bases between. This CDR3 is built from 13 residues. The CDR3 sequence: CASSSTNSYEQYF. CDR3 sequence (DNA): TGCGCCAGCAGCTCCACTAACTCCTACGAGCAGTACTTC.